Included here is one TCR beta chain sequence, with context. The sample belongs to a study of blood T cell repertoires in COVID-19. Study-wide background: Researchers got acute and convalescent COVID-19 samples from the United States, Italy and Spain.

Method: immunoSEQ multiplex PCR; TCRdb's copy keeps in-frame clones and lacks some. This sample has 320,000 or so clones, with about 90% found just once. Trimming took 4 bases from V and 10 from J; bases not matched to a gene: 6. CDR3 length: 12 amino acids. Germline CDR1 MDHEN, CDR2 SYDVKM. Living in under 30 US areas, the participants were between roughly 18 and 89 years of age. Each participant's cohort was designated according to participant-reported clinical history. Cohort 3 donors were reported recovered after two negative PCRs, clearance, or symptom resolution. The sequence came from a woman aged 25 to 39 who had recovered from COVID-19. The J gene is TRBJ1-1, the V gene TRBV28; TRBD1 matches 7 bases. Source material: PBMCs or T cells enriched from blood (not recorded which). The DNA of the CDR3 is TGTGCCAGCAGTTCGGGGACAGTGAGAGCTTTCTTT. It translates to CASSSGTVRAFF.